This TCR beta chain derives from a study of T cell repertoires in cytomegalovirus infection. Study-level information: Carrying CMV and the relevant HLA type showed in public TCR beta signatures.

The CDR3 has 12 residues. Deletions cut 6 bases from V and 6 bases from J, with 13 bases between. The germline V gene encodes CDR1 SQVTM and CDR2 ANQGSEA. The count of this clonotype is one. Its antigen is currently unknown. The study's findings and limits: Carriers of CMV and the relevant HLA type were discriminated by public TCR beta frequency. In two of eight donors, the top clonotype was HLA-C-restricted CMV-specific.

TCRdb re-analysed the reads in MiXCR, keeping a single row per CDR3 protein. The sample includes hundreds of thousands of distinct CDR3 sequences, roughly 36% of them seen just once. The material sequenced was PBMCs. The chain joins TRBV29-1 to TRBJ2-3; D is ambiguous. This TCR derives from a human donor in good health (CMV status not recorded). Some clones in this sample may be carry-over from other donors' samples. CDR3 DNA: TGCAGCGTCCGGGCCCCCGACGATACGCAGTATTTT. It translates to CSVRAPDDTQYF.